The 28 T cell receptor beta chains below were found in one sample sequenced in a study of blood T cell repertoires in COVID-19. TCRdb keeps only in-frame clones here, not all; method: immunoSEQ multiplex PCR. The sample lists about 200,000 clones; around 86% were seen once. Sample: PBMCs or T cells enriched from blood (not recorded which). These receptors came from a man aged 35-49 years with acute COVID-19.

The chain joins TRBV9 to TRBJ2-5; 7 nucleotides align to TRBD1. The trim removed 1 base at V and 2 bases at J, leaving 5 bases unmatched. Per germline, CDR1 SGDLS and CDR2 YYNGEE. The CDR3 has 15 residues. DNA for the CDR3: TGTGCCAGCAGCGTAAGAGGGACAGCTCAAGAGACCCAGTACTTC. It translates to CASSVRGTAQETQYF.

The chain has TRBV24-1 and TRBJ2-4, with D maybe TRBD1 (5 bases). Germline V lookup: CDR1 KGHDR, CDR2 SFDVKD. V shed 3 bases and J shed 1 base, with 9 bases lying between them. This CDR3 is built from 15 residues. The CDR3 sequence: CATSDPSGAKNIQYF. Written as DNA, the CDR3 is TGTGCCACCAGTGATCCTTCAGGGGCCAAAAACATTCAGTACTTC.

This clone was seen once. The chain has TRBV29-1 and TRBJ2-1, with TRBD2 identical over 11 bases. CDR3 size: 14 residues. From germline, CDR1 is SQVTM and CDR2 ANQGSEA. V shed 3 bases and J 10 bases; nucleotides not matched to a gene: 8. The CDR3 DNA follows: TGCAGCGTTGACAGACTAGCGGGACTGGGGGAGCAGTTCTTC. As protein: CSVDRLAGLGEQFF.

The V and J genes are TRBV7-2 and TRBJ2-7; 9 nucleotides agree with TRBD2. The CDR3 sequence is 15 residues long. J gave up 7 bases and V 1 base, and 8 bases lay outside the gene matches. Germline CDR1 SGHTA, CDR2 FQGNSA. The CDR3 loop is CASSLGPAGGGEQYF. The CDR3 bases are TGTGCCAGCAGCTTAGGCCCGGCGGGGGGGGGAGAGCAGTACTTC.

The chain joins TRBV15 to TRBJ1-2; TRBD1 matches 9 bases. The V segment lost 8 bases and the J segment 4 bases; nucleotides outside the gene matches: 8. Germline CDR1 LNHNV, CDR2 YYDKDF (reference sequence). This CDR3 comprises 14 residues. The CDR3 bases are TGTGCCACCCAAGGACAGGGGATACCCTATGGCTACACCTTC. It specifies CATQGQGIPYGYTF.

There are a few counts of this clone. The chain employs TRBV7-9 and TRBJ2-2; TRBD1 is a possible D gene (6 bases). Looked up from germline, CDR1 is SEHNR and CDR2 is FQNEAQ (reference sequence). The ends were cut back, 5 bases at V and 6 bases at J, with 16 bases in the middle. The CDR3 is made up of 15 amino acids. This CDR3 is CASSLSGTNSGELFF. CDR3 in DNA: TGTGCCAGCAGCCTATCCGGGACAAACTCCGGGGAGCTGTTTTTT.

The genes are TRBV27 and TRBJ1-1; D is possibly TRBD1 (6 bases). CDR1 is MNHEY, CDR2 SMNVEV, per germline (reference sequence). The ends were cut back, 0 bases at V and 6 bases at J, with 8 bases in the middle. The CDR3 sequence is 13 residues long. This CDR3 is CASSLSRTAEAFF. The CDR3 DNA reads TGTGCCAGCAGTTTATCGAGGACAGCTGAAGCTTTCTTT.

DNA for the CDR3: TGTGCCAGCACCCTGACAGGGAGCTCCTACGAGCAGTACTTC. This sequence encodes CASTLTGSSYEQYF. V usage is TRBV7-9 and J usage is TRBJ2-7, with 7 bases that match TRBD1. Germline CDR1 is SEHNR and CDR2 is FQNEAQ (reference sequence). This CDR3 is built from 14 residues. V lost 7 bases and J lost 0; bases outside the gene matches: 6. The complete variable domain, with remaining parts taken from reference TRBV7-9 and TRBJ2-7, reads DTGVSQNPRHKITKRGQNVTFRCDPISEHNRLYWYRQTLGQGPEFLTYFQNEAQLEKSRLLSDRFSAERPKGSFSTLEIQRTEQGDSAMYLCASTLTGSSYEQYFGPGTRLTVT.

The chain employs TRBV7-3 and TRBJ2-1; D is undetermined. The CDR3 is 17 amino acids. With 2 bases removed from V and 0 bases from J, the gap between germline ends came to 14 bases. Germline V gene sequence: CDR1 SGHTA, CDR2 FQGTGA. Here the CDR3 DNA reads TGTGCCAGCAGCTTACTTGGTCGCTTGAGCTCCTACAATGAGCAGTTCTTC. Its protein is CASSLLGRLSSYNEQFF. Drawing the rest from reference TRBV7-3 and TRBJ2-1, the complete variable domain is GAGVSQTPSNKVTEKGKYVELRCDPISGHTALYWYRQSLGQGPEFLIYFQGTGAADDSGLPNDRFFAVRPEGSVSTLKIQRTERGDSAVYLCASSLLGRLSSYNEQFFGPGTRLTVL.

The chain joins TRBV6-5 to TRBJ2-7, with 7 bases aligning to TRBD2. Germline V CDR1 and CDR2: MNHEY, SVGAGI. This CDR3 spans 15 amino acids. The trim removed 6 bases at V and 3 bases at J, leaving 11 bases unmatched. Written as DNA, the CDR3 is TGTGCCAGCAGGAGGGAAAGCGGGGACCTCTACGAGCAGTACTTC. Its protein is CASRRESGDLYEQYF.

The chain joins TRBV11-2 to TRBJ2-1; TRBD2 aligns across 9 bases. The CDR3 loop spans 15 amino acids. CDR1 and CDR2 (germline): SGHAT, FQNNGV. Trimming at V came to 7 bases and at J to 10 bases, leaving 14 bases not matched to a gene. DNA of the CDR3: TGTGCCAGCACCCTAACGGCTAGCGGGACAGAAGAGCAGTTCTTC. It specifies CASTLTASGTEEQFF.

The chain joins TRBV5-1 to TRBJ2-1; 12 bases are a match to TRBD2. This CDR3 has 14 amino acids. The trim removed 3 bases at V and 9 bases at J, leaving 4 bases unmatched. Germline CDR1 and CDR2: SGHRS and YFSETQ. CDR3: CASSSLAGGGEQFF. The CDR3 DNA reads TGCGCCAGCAGCTCGCTAGCGGGAGGGGGTGAGCAGTTCTTC. Full variable domain (rest looked up from reference TRBV5-1 and TRBJ2-1): KAGVTQTPRYLIKTRGQQVTLSCSPISGHRSVSWYQQTPGQGLQFLFEYFSETQRNKGNFPGRFSGRQFSNSRSEMNVSTLELGDSALYLCASSSLAGGGEQFFGPGTRLTVL.

This clone was counted between two and nine times. The chain links TRBV27 to TRBJ2-7; D is undetermined. The CDR3 covers 14 residues. CDR1 and CDR2 from the germline V gene are MNHEY and SMNVEV (reference sequence). V lost 1 base to trimming and J lost 0 bases, with 7 bases between them. In nucleotides, the CDR3 is TGTGCCAGCAGTTTATTGGCCAACTCCTACGAGCAGTACTTC. It specifies CASSLLANSYEQYF.

The chain joins TRBV10-3 to TRBJ2-1; 8 bases map to TRBD2. Germline trimming cut 3 bases from V and 1 base from J; bases unmatched to any gene: 8. The CDR3 loop spans 17 amino acids. CDR1 and CDR2 (germline): ENHRY, SYGVKD. The CDR3 nucleotides are TGTGCCATCAGTGACCCGGTAACTAGCGGATCCTACAATGAGCAGTTCTTC. Protein product: CAISDPVTSGSYNEQFF.

The chain combines TRBV5-4 with TRBJ2-3, with a tentative D call TRBD2 (5 bases). The germline gives CDR1 SGHNT, CDR2 YYREEE (reference sequence). Trimming removed 5 bases at V and 6 bases at J, with 19 bases between. The CDR3 has 15 residues. The CDR3 bases are TGTGCCAGCAGTTCGGCGGACGGTCGGAGGGATACGCAGTATTTT. It encodes CASSSADGRRDTQYF. The whole variable domain, remainder taken from reference TRBV5-4 and TRBJ2-3, is ETGVTQSPTHLIKTRGQQVTLRCSSQSGHNTVSWYQQALGQGPQFIFQYYREEENGRGNFPPRFSGLQFPNYSSELNVNALELDDSALYLCASSSADGRRDTQYFGPGTRLTVL.

This chain connects TRBV19 to TRBJ2-4; TRBD1 matches at 7 bases. This CDR3 is built from 15 residues. J lost 0 bases, V lost 5 bases, and 4 bases had no gene match. Germline loops: CDR1 LNHDA, CDR2 SQIVND (reference sequence). CDR3 in amino acids: CASSPGQIAKNIQYF. DNA for the CDR3: TGTGCCAGTAGTCCGGGACAGATAGCCAAAAACATTCAGTACTTC.

V usage is TRBV6-2 or TRBV6-3 and J usage is TRBJ1-1; D gene uncertain. The CDR3 has 13 residues. Trimming shortened V by 5 bases and J by 5 bases, and 12 bases separated the two germline ends. In germline, CDR1 is MNHEY, CDR2 SVGEGT. In DNA, the CDR3 is TGTGCCAGCAGTCAGAGCGGGGTGACTGAAGCTTTCTTT. This sequence encodes CASSQSGVTEAFF.

The J gene is TRBJ2-7, the V gene TRBV27; D remains ambiguous. Between the trimmed V and J ends, which lost 2 bases and 2 bases, there was a span of 10 bases. CDR3 size: 14 residues. Looked up from germline, CDR1 is MNHEY and CDR2 is SMNVEV (reference sequence). The chain's CDR3 is CASSLGLGTYEQYF. The CDR3 DNA follows: TGTGCCAGCAGTTTAGGTCTAGGTACCTACGAGCAGTACTTC.

The V gene is TRBV5-6, the J gene TRBJ2-7; a possible D gene is TRBD2 (6 bases). Germline V gives CDR1 SGHDT, CDR2 YYEEEE. V was shortened by 3 bases and J by 4 bases, with 14 bases between the two germline ends. The CDR3 is 14 residues long. CDR3 sequence (DNA): TGTGCCAGCAGCTCGACCCTAGCGCTATACGAGCAGTACTTC. It specifies CASSSTLALYEQYF.

This clone has only one observation. The chain employs TRBV11-2 and TRBJ2-1; 7 bases align to TRBD2. From germline, CDR1 is SGHAT and CDR2 FQNNGV. Unmatched junction bases numbered 3, after V lost 7 bases and J lost 6 bases. This CDR3 has 12 amino acids. As DNA, the CDR3 is TGTGCCAGCACGGGGGGTACCAATGAGCAGTTCTTC. This codes for CASTGGTNEQFF.

This clone was detected only once. The V call is TRBV24-1, the J call TRBJ2-5; perhaps TRBD2 as D (6 bases). V was trimmed by 0 bases and J by 9 bases, leaving 10 bases between them. Germline V gene sequence: CDR1 KGHDR, CDR2 SFDVKD. This CDR3 contains 13 residues. CDR3 sequence: CATSDLALAPQYF. The CDR3, as DNA: TGTGCCACCAGTGATTTGGCTCTAGCGCCCCAGTACTTC.

This clone has only one observation. J is TRBJ2-7 and V is TRBV5-1; 7 bases align to TRBD1. The germline V gene encodes CDR1 SGHRS and CDR2 YFSETQ. The CDR3 is 14 amino acids. Losses at the gene ends were 3 bases for V and 3 bases for J; bases not matched to a gene: 6. CDR3 protein: CASSSGTDLYEQYF. Written as DNA, the CDR3 is TGCGCCAGCAGCTCCGGGACAGATCTCTACGAGCAGTACTTC.

The J gene is TRBJ1-1, the V gene TRBV13, with TRBD1 matching over 7 bases. Per germline, CDR1 PRHDT and CDR2 FYEKMQ (reference sequence). V dropped 0 bases and J dropped 8; count of bases not matched to a gene: 0. This CDR3 comprises 12 residues. DNA of the CDR3: TGTGCCAGCAGCTTAGGAGGGGGCGAAGCTTTCTTT. Translated, it gives CASSLGGGEAFF.

The genes are TRBV3-1 (or the pseudogene TRBV3-2) and TRBJ1-5, with 8 bases aligning to TRBD1. Looked up from germline, CDR1 is LGHDT and CDR2 is YNNKEL (reference sequence). The CDR3 is 15 residues long. Losses at the gene ends were 5 bases for V and 3 bases for J; bases not matched to a gene: 6. For the CDR3, the DNA is TGTGCCAGCAGCTCTGGACAGGGTTTCAATCAGCCCCAGCATTTT. This gives the protein CASSSGQGFNQPQHF.

V is TRBV5-1 and J is TRBJ2-3, with TRBD2 matching 8 bases. This CDR3 is built from 14 residues. Germline V gene sequence: CDR1 SGHRS, CDR2 YFSETQ. With 5 bases clipped from V and 3 bases from J, the junction kept 5 bases outside the gene matches. The CDR3: CASRVLAETDTQYF. The CDR3 DNA reads TGCGCCAGCAGAGTACTAGCGGAGACAGATACGCAGTATTTT.

The chain carries TRBV28 and TRBJ2-1, with 11 bases identical to TRBD2. After removal of 7 bases from V and 4 bases from J, the junction contained 6 bases not matched to a gene. This CDR3 is 15 amino acids long. Per the germline V gene, CDR1 is MDHEN and CDR2 is SYDVKM. Written as DNA, the CDR3 is TGTGCCAGCACTCTAGCGGGAGGCCTTTACAATGAGCAGTTCTTC. Its translation: CASTLAGGLYNEQFF.

This chain uses TRBV5-1 with TRBJ2-3; D possibly corresponds to TRBD2 (5 bases). Germline V CDR1 and CDR2: SGHRS, YFSETQ. There are 16 residues in the CDR3. Between the trimmed V and J ends, which lost 2 bases and 4 bases, there was a span of 17 bases. The CDR3, as DNA: TGCGCCAGCAGCTTAGCGGCCCGTTCCCCCCCAGATACGCAGTATTTT. It specifies CASSLAARSPPDTQYF.

The rearrangement joins TRBV11-2 to TRBJ2-1; D gene uncertain. The V and J ends lost 1 base and 12 bases respectively, with 22 bases between them. CDR3 size: 16 residues. From germline, CDR1 is SGHAT and CDR2 FQNNGV. The CDR3 DNA follows: TGTGCCAGCAGCTTAGTCCCCCCCGACTCCTTTTATGGGCAGTTCTTC. Translating gives CASSLVPPDSFYGQFF.